The sequence of this T cell receptor (beta chain) was determined in a study of cytomegalovirus exposure and HLA in healthy donors. Across the study: Drawn from HLA-typed donors, approximately 85 million unique TCRs were held in an early data release.

Looked up from germline, CDR1 is SNHLY and CDR2 is FYNNEI. The V end lost 5 bases, the J end lost 1 base, and 9 bases lay between the germline ends. The CDR3 has 15 residues. All the people who gave samples were healthy bone marrow donors. To note about this clone: The antigen remains undetermined.

The study's findings and limits: Compared with the roughly 700-donor mean, an Asian-associated ancestry cluster reportedly had fewer N-insertions, according to a later analysis.

The PCR contained 60 Vbeta and 13 Jbeta primers. This table comes from immunoSEQ multiplex PCR, and its TCRdb copy is limited to in-frame clones, with some not included. Of roughly 120,000 clones listed, about 63% are singletons. The source of this sequence is a man aged 25-40 years in good health and CMV-seropositive. The J gene is TRBJ2-6, the V gene TRBV2, with a weak D call TRBD2 (6 bases). Sequences were obtained from PBMCs. Here the CDR3 reads CASSLAGSGANVLTF. In DNA, the CDR3 is TGTGCCAGCAGTCTGGCGGGATCTGGGGCCAACGTCCTGACTTTC.